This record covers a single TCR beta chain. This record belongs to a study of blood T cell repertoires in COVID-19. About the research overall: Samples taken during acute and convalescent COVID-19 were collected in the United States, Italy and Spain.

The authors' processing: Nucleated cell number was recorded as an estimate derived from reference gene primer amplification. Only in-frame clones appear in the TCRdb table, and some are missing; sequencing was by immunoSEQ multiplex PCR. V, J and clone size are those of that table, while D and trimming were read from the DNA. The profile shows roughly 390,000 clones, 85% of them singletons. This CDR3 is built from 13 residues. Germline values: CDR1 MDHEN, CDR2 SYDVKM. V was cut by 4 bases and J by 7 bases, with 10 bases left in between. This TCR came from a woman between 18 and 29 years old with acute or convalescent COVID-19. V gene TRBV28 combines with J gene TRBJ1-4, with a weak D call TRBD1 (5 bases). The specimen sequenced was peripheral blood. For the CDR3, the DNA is TGTGCCAGCAGTTCCGGGGGTTTTGAAAAACTGTTTTTT. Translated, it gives CASSSGGFEKLFF.